The source of this TCR beta chain is a study of T cell repertoires in cytomegalovirus infection. Across the whole study: It can be stated that public TCR beta signatures indicated CMV infection as well as a matching HLA type. Findings and caveats of the study: Accumulated public TCR beta family frequency recognized individuals carrying CMV together with the relevant HLA. HLA-C-restricted CMV-specific TCR beta clonotypes prevailed in the ex vivo response.

TCRdb ran MiXCR on the reads and lists one entry per CDR3 protein. Altogether fewer than 550,000 distinct CDR3 sequences are present, about a third being singletons, with the ten largest covering around 13%. The sample holds a few counts of this clonotype. Its target is not known. The CDR3 length is 14 residues. Germline V lookup: CDR1 MNHNY, CDR2 SVGAGI (reference sequence). J gave up 4 bases and V 0 bases, and 1 base lay outside the gene matches. The receptor's source is a human donor in good health (CMV status not recorded). Some clones in this sample may be carry-over from other donors' samples. Material: PBMCs. The chain links TRBV6-6 to TRBJ1-1, with 8 bases that match TRBD1. The DNA of the CDR3 is TGTGCCAGCAGTTACTCGACAGGGGCCACTGAAGCTTTCTTT. This sequence encodes CASSYSTGATEAFF.